The 30 T cell receptor beta chains below come from one sample, sequenced in a study of beta chain features in type 1 diabetes. The antigens of these receptors remain unknown. The entirety of the isolated RNA underwent reverse transcription, so expressed TCRB transcripts were sequenced. Sequencing was performed with immunoSEQ multiplex PCR; in TCRdb, only in-frame clones are kept and a portion is missing. The table has roughly 290,000 clones, approximately 15% seen once. Study results and caveats: Moderately but significantly shorter TCRB CDR3s were found in Type 1 diabetes patients in all four CD4+ subsets.

Specimen: naive CD4+ T cells from blood. The receptors originated from a young man with type 1 diabetes.

V is TRBV5-4 and J is TRBJ2-5, with D possibly being TRBD1 (5 bases). V lost 4 bases to trimming and J lost 2 bases, with 9 bases between them. Per the germline V gene, CDR1 is SGHNT and CDR2 is YYREEE (reference sequence). The CDR3 extends over 13 amino acids. The CDR3 reads CASSPQGQETQYF. The CDR3 region has the DNA TGTGCCAGCAGCCCTCAGGGTCAAGAGACCCAGTACTTC.

This chain links TRBV25-1 with TRBJ2-7, with unresolved D. Trimming pared 7 bases from V and 4 bases from J, leaving 17 bases between. The CDR3 has 14 residues. Germline CDR1 is MGHDK and CDR2 is SYGVNS. CDR3 amino acids: CASTHTGSTYEQYF. Here the CDR3 DNA reads TGTGCCAGCACTCACACCGGGTCCACATACGAGCAGTACTTC.

The genes are TRBV4-2 and TRBJ2-7, with 7 positions matching TRBD2. Per germline, CDR1 LGHNA and CDR2 YNFKEQ. V shed 2 bases, J shed 3 bases, and the junction held 7 bases outside the gene matches. The CDR3 runs to 15 residues. DNA of the CDR3: TGTGCCAGCAGCCAAAGGCGGGAGTCTGTCTACGAGCAGTACTTC. Its translation is CASSQRRESVYEQYF.

This clone was seen only a few times. V and J are TRBV19 and TRBJ2-3, with a tentative D call TRBD2 (5 bases). The V gene lost 7 bases and the J gene lost 1 base, with 15 bases spanning the gap. The CDR3 has 15 residues. Germline V gene lookup returns CDR1 LNHDA and CDR2 SQIVND (reference sequence). CDR3 sequence: CASTGPTGGTDTQYF. The CDR3, as DNA: TGTGCCAGTACAGGCCCCACCGGGGGCACAGATACGCAGTATTTT.

This chain connects TRBV29-1 to TRBJ2-7; D is possibly TRBD1 (5 bases). The CDR3 extends over 13 amino acids. Trimming pared 2 bases from V and 3 bases from J, leaving 11 bases between. CDR1 and CDR2 (germline): SQVTM, ANQGSEA. The CDR3 here is CSVEQGISYEQYF. For the CDR3, the DNA is TGCAGCGTTGAACAGGGTATCAGCTACGAGCAGTACTTC.

The chain links TRBV27 to TRBJ2-5, with D possibly matching TRBD1 (6 bases). The CDR3 runs 16 residues. Germline V lookup: CDR1 MNHEY, CDR2 SMNVEV (reference sequence). V was cut by 5 bases and J by 5 bases, with 21 bases left in between. The CDR3 here is CASSPYTQGSQETQYF. The CDR3 region has the DNA TGTGCCAGCAGTCCCTACACTCAGGGGTCCCAGGAGACCCAGTACTTC.

In this sample, this clone turned up a few times. V is TRBV5-4 and J is TRBJ2-7; TRBD2 aligns across 11 bases. This CDR3 is 16 amino acids long. Germline lookup yields CDR1 SGHNT and CDR2 YYREEE (reference sequence). V shed 1 base and J 3 bases; nucleotides not matched to a gene: 6. The DNA for the CDR3 is TGTGCCAGCAGCTTGCCACCGACTAGCGGGATCTACGAGCAGTACTTC. Its translation: CASSLPPTSGIYEQYF.

This clone came up a few times. The chain recombines TRBV19 with TRBJ1-4; D is undetermined. Per the germline V gene, CDR1 is LNHDA and CDR2 is SQIVND (reference sequence). With 5 bases removed from V and 10 bases from J, the gap between germline ends came to 17 bases. CDR3 length equals 14 residues. The CDR3 protein is CASSFERASGKLFF. CDR3 DNA: TGTGCCAGTAGTTTCGAGCGAGCATCGGGAAAACTGTTTTTT. The complete variable domain, with remaining parts taken from reference TRBV19 and TRBJ1-4, reads DGGITQSPKYLFRKEGQNVTLSCEQNLNHDAMYWYRQDPGQGLRLIYYSQIVNDFQKGDIAEGYSVSREKKESFPLTVTSAQKNPTAFYLCASSFERASGKLFFGSGTQLSVL.

This clone was observed a handful of times. The chain uses TRBV30 and TRBJ2-4; D remains ambiguous. V was shortened by 1 base and J by 2 bases, with 12 bases between the two germline ends. CDR1 and CDR2 from the germline V gene are GTSNPN and SVGIG (reference sequence). This CDR3 contains 15 residues. CDR3 sequence reads: CAWSGSELTKNIQYF. The CDR3 nucleotides are TGTGCCTGGAGTGGCTCGGAGTTAACCAAAAACATTCAGTACTTC.

The rearrangement uses TRBV5-4 and TRBJ2-3; a possible D gene is TRBD2 (6 bases). Trimming took 4 bases from V and 4 from J, leaving 16 bases between them. Germline CDR1 SGHNT, CDR2 YYREEE (reference sequence). This CDR3 has 15 amino acids. CDR3 DNA sequence: TGTGCCAGCAGCCTCCGGGTGTCGGGGGCAGATACGCAGTATTTT. This codes for CASSLRVSGADTQYF.

V gene TRBV7-2 combines with J gene TRBJ2-2; D may be TRBD2 (6 bases). Looked up from germline, CDR1 is SGHTA and CDR2 is FQGNSA. The CDR3 consists of 14 residues. Trimming took 5 bases from V and 7 from J, leaving 14 bases between them. The CDR3 reads CASSLGWGVGELFF. The CDR3 DNA reads as TGTGCCAGCAGCCTCGGCTGGGGGGTCGGGGAGCTGTTTTTT.

This clone has more than one count but fewer than ten. This chain connects TRBV9 to TRBJ2-7; D is perhaps TRBD1 (6 bases). The CDR3 totals 15 residues. Germline CDR1 reads SGDLS; CDR2 reads YYNGEE. V was cut by 0 bases and J by 0 bases, with 10 bases left in between. The CDR3 region is CASSVGGQSSYEQYF. Written as DNA, the CDR3 is TGTGCCAGCAGCGTAGGAGGACAGAGCTCCTACGAGCAGTACTTC.

The CDR3 loop is CAWGVGTGALPLHF. In nucleotides, the CDR3 is TGTGCCTGGGGGGTCGGGACAGGGGCTTTACCCCTCCACTTT. The chain couples TRBV30 to TRBJ1-6; 10 bases agree with TRBD1. CDR1 and CDR2 from the germline V gene are GTSNPN and SVGIG (reference sequence). The CDR3 is made up of 14 amino acids. V shed 5 bases and J 12 bases; nucleotides not matched to a gene: 10.

The V call is TRBV6-5, the J call TRBJ2-7; a weak D match, TRBD1 (6 bases). V was shortened by 7 bases and J by 3 bases, with 19 bases between the two germline ends. The germline V gene encodes CDR1 MNHEY and CDR2 SVGAGI. The CDR3 is 15 residues long. The CDR3 DNA is TGTGCCAGCACCTCGGCCCCAGGGGATTTCTACGAGCAGTACTTC. Its translation: CASTSAPGDFYEQYF.

This clone was counted only a few times. The rearrangement links TRBV7-2 to TRBJ2-1; D possibly corresponds to TRBD2 (6 bases). The CDR3 has 13 residues. Germline CDR1 and CDR2: SGHTA and FQGNSA. The V end was cut by 1 base, the J end by 14 bases, with 15 bases between. The CDR3 nucleotides read TGTGCCAGCAGCTTAGAGAGCCTAGCGACGGAGTTCTTC. Residues: CASSLESLATEFF. Supplemented by reference TRBV7-2 and TRBJ2-1, the full variable domain reads GAGVSQSPSNKVTEKGKDVELRCDPISGHTALYWYRQSLGQGLEFLIYFQGNSAPDKSGLPSDRFSAERTGGSVSTLTIQRTQQEDSAVYLCASSLESLATEFFGPGTRLTVL.

This clone was seen a handful of times. This chain uses TRBV20-1 with TRBJ1-2; the D is unclear. V lost 7 bases, J lost 6 bases, and 9 bases lay in between. The CDR3 covers 10 residues. CDR1 is DFQATT, CDR2 SNEGSKA, per germline (reference sequence). In nucleotides, the CDR3 is TGCAGTGTCACCGGGAATGGCTACACCTTC. Translating it yields CSVTGNGYTF.

This clone occurred a few times. The chain combines TRBV5-1 with TRBJ2-3, with 7 bases fitting TRBD2. Germline trimming cut 2 bases from V and 3 bases from J; bases unmatched to any gene: 9. This CDR3 has 16 amino acids. The V gene's germline CDR1 is SGHRS and CDR2 YFSETQ. CDR3 residues: CASSFFAKGGTDTQYF. The CDR3 DNA reads as TGCGCCAGCAGCTTCTTCGCCAAGGGAGGGACAGATACGCAGTATTTT.

The CDR3 DNA reads TGTGCCTGGAGGCCGACAGCCTCTAACTATGGCTACACCTTC. Translating it yields CAWRPTASNYGYTF. The chain links TRBV30 to TRBJ1-2, with a weak D call TRBD1 (5 bases). V gave up 3 bases and J gave up 0 bases, with 11 bases separating them. This CDR3 spans 14 amino acids. CDR1 and CDR2 from the germline V gene are GTSNPN and SVGIG (reference sequence). The variable domain in full, with the rest retrieved from reference TRBV30 and TRBJ1-2, is SQTIHQWPATLVQPVGSPLSLECTVEGTSNPNLYWYRQAAGRGLQLLFYSVGIGQISSEVPQNLSASRPQDRQFILSSKKLLLSDSGFYLCAWRPTASNYGYTFGSGTRLTVV.

This clone was counted a few times. The V call is TRBV7-2, the J call TRBJ2-3; no clear D. Germline V gives CDR1 SGHTA, CDR2 FQGNSA. The CDR3 consists of 14 residues. V shed 5 bases and J shed 5 bases, with 14 bases lying between them. The DNA of the CDR3 is TGTGCCAGCAGCCTGGCCTCCCCGGGAGATACGCAGTATTTT. Amino acids: CASSLASPGDTQYF.

The V and J genes are TRBV5-1 and TRBJ1-6; D is undetermined. CDR1 SGHRS and CDR2 YFSETQ come from the germline V gene. This CDR3 region has 13 residues. V gave up 3 bases and J gave up 7 bases, with 8 bases separating them. The CDR3 nucleotides are TGCGCCAGCAGCTCAGGCCTGAATTCACCCCTCCACTTT. The encoded protein is CASSSGLNSPLHF.

The chain uses TRBV9 and TRBJ2-7, with 11 bases identical to TRBD2. The V gene's germline CDR1 is SGDLS and CDR2 YYNGEE. The CDR3 is 16 amino acids. With 6 bases clipped from V and 4 bases from J, the junction kept 12 bases outside the gene matches. The CDR3 region has the DNA TGTGCCAGCACACCCGGCCGGGGACTAGCGGAGTACGAGCAGTACTTC. Encoded protein: CASTPGRGLAEYEQYF.

This clone was found a few times. The V gene is TRBV7-6, the J gene TRBJ2-7, with TRBD2 matching over 8 bases. V lost 4 bases to trimming and J lost 1 base; unmatched junction nucleotides: 3. CDR3 length: 14 residues. Germline CDR1 reads SGHVS; CDR2 reads FNYEAQ. The CDR3 sequence is CASSSREGSYEQYF. The CDR3 DNA reads TGTGCCAGCAGCTCCCGGGAGGGGTCCTACGAGCAGTACTTC.

This clone was seen more than once but under ten times. This sequence joins TRBV6-1 and TRBJ2-5; TRBD2 matches at 9 bases. Germline trimming cut 7 bases from V and 0 bases from J; bases unmatched to any gene: 3. CDR3 length equals 14 residues. The germline CDR1 and CDR2 sequences are MNHNS and SASEGT. This chain's CDR3 is CASKRGANQETQYF. The CDR3 DNA reads TGTGCCAGCAAGCGGGGGGCGAACCAAGAGACCCAGTACTTC.

This clone was counted a few times. The chain joins TRBV7-2 to TRBJ1-2; D may be TRBD1 (5 bases). Per germline, CDR1 SGHTA and CDR2 FQGNSA. The CDR3 is 14 residues long. The germline V and J ends were trimmed by 3 bases and 2 bases, with 10 bases remaining between them. CDR3 loop: CASSFKGLNYGYTF. The DNA of the CDR3 is TGTGCCAGCAGCTTTAAGGGACTCAACTATGGCTACACCTTC.

The rearrangement links TRBV5-4 to TRBJ2-6, with a tentative D call TRBD2 (5 bases). The CDR3 sequence is 16 residues long. The V and J ends lost 3 bases and 0 bases respectively, with 10 bases between them. Germline-derived CDR1 and CDR2 are SGHNT and YYREEE (reference sequence). Here the CDR3 DNA reads TGTGCCAGCAGCTCAAGGACTCACTCTGGGGCCAACGTCCTGACTTTC. The encoded protein is CASSSRTHSGANVLTF.

The rearrangement links TRBV18 to TRBJ1-1; D remains ambiguous. The CDR3 length is 15 residues. Germline lookup yields CDR1 KGHSH and CDR2 LQKENI. V was trimmed by 0 bases and J by 2 bases, leaving 10 bases between them. The DNA for the CDR3 is TGTGCCAGCTCACCACCTAACGGGGTCAACACTGAAGCTTTCTTT. Protein sequence: CASSPPNGVNTEAFF.

The chain carries TRBV12-5 and TRBJ2-7; D remains unclear. V was trimmed by 2 bases and J by 6 bases, leaving 20 bases between them. Germline V gives CDR1 LGHNT, CDR2 FRNRAP. This CDR3 contains 16 residues. CDR3 in amino acids: CASGLTIGHSPSEQYF. In nucleotides, the CDR3 is TGTGCTAGTGGTTTGACTATAGGCCATTCCCCATCCGAGCAGTACTTC.

CDR3 sequence (DNA): TGTGCCAGCAGCCCCCGGTGGGAGGTGCTGGGGAACACCATATATTTT. The encoded protein is CASSPRWEVLGNTIYF. The V and J genes are TRBV11-2 and TRBJ1-3; D unresolved. Germline V gene sequence: CDR1 SGHAT, CDR2 FQNNGV. The CDR3 is made up of 16 amino acids. Between the trimmed V and J ends, which lost 5 bases and 7 bases, there was a span of 21 bases.

V gene TRBV19 combines with J gene TRBJ1-2; D not certain. The germline gives CDR1 LNHDA, CDR2 SQIVND (reference sequence). The CDR3 runs to 15 residues. V was cut by 7 bases and J by 0 bases, with 15 bases left in between. The CDR3 reads CASTRSHRANYGYTF. The CDR3 region has the DNA TGTGCCAGTACCCGCAGTCACCGGGCTAACTATGGCTACACCTTC. The whole variable domain, remainder taken from reference TRBV19 and TRBJ1-2, is DGGITQSPKYLFRKEGQNVTLSCEQNLNHDAMYWYRQDPGQGLRLIYYSQIVNDFQKGDIAEGYSVSREKKESFPLTVTSAQKNPTAFYLCASTRSHRANYGYTFGSGTRLTVV.

This clone was recorded a few times. V usage is TRBV5-1 and J usage is TRBJ2-1; D is perhaps TRBD2 (6 bases). The germline gives CDR1 SGHRS, CDR2 YFSETQ. The V gene lost 5 bases and the J gene lost 4 bases, with 13 bases spanning the gap. The CDR3 extends over 14 amino acids. The CDR3 DNA follows: TGCGCCAGCAGTGGGGGAGCGGGTTACAATGAGCAGTTCTTC. Its translation: CASSGGAGYNEQFF. The full variable domain, in which reference TRBV5-1 and TRBJ2-1 provide the parts outside the CDR3, is KAGVTQTPRYLIKTRGQQVTLSCSPISGHRSVSWYQQTPGQGLQFLFEYFSETQRNKGNFPGRFSGRQFSNSRSEMNVSTLELGDSALYLCASSGGAGYNEQFFGPGTRLTVL.